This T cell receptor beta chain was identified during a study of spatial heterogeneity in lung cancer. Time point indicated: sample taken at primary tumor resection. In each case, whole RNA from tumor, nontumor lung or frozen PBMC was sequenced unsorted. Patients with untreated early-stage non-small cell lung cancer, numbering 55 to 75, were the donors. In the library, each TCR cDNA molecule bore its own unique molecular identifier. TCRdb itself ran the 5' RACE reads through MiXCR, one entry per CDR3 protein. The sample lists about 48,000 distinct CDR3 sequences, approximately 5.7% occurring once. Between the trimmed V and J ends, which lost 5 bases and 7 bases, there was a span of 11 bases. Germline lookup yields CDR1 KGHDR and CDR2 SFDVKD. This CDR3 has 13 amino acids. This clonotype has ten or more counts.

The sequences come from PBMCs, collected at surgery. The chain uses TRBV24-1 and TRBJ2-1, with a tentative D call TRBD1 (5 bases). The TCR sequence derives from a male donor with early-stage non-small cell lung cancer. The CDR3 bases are TGTGCCACCAGTGGTGGGGCAGGGAATGAGCAGTTCTTC. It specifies CATSGGAGNEQFF.